The 2 T cell receptor beta chains below come from one sample, sequenced in a study of post-analysis software for immune sequencing data. Study-level points and caveats: Patients carried five TRBV segments more frequently than controls did, and TRBV5-6, TRBV5-1 and TRBV20-1 were among them.

TCR beta cDNA libraries had unique molecular identifiers. TCRdb fed the PCR reads into MiXCR, producing one record per CDR3 protein. This sample has roughly 650,000 distinct CDR3 sequences, with roughly three fifths found just once. Their recognized antigens are unknown. Sequencing was done on a sample of blood. The receptors were sampled from a girl aged 2 to 10 with multiple sclerosis.

The V gene is TRBV2, the J gene TRBJ2-5; TRBD2 is a possible D gene (6 bases). The J call is in doubt because the DNA end fits TRBJ2-7 better. The CDR3 extends over 13 amino acids. Germline V gives CDR1 SNHLY, CDR2 FYNNEI. The CDR3 nucleotides read TGTGCCAGCAGTGAAATGGGGGGCTACGAGCAGTACTTC. The encoded protein is CASSEMGGYEQYF.

A few counts support this clonotype. CDR3 sequence: CASSAMIDNEKLFF. Written as DNA, the CDR3 is TGTGCCAGCAGTGCGATGATTGATAATGAAAAACTGTTTTTT. The chain links TRBV2 to TRBJ1-4; D gene ambiguous. With 4 bases removed from V and 4 bases from J, the gap between germline ends came to 10 bases. This CDR3 is built from 14 residues. Germline V CDR1 and CDR2: SNHLY, FYNNEI.